These 2 T cell receptor beta chains came from one sample sequenced in a study of T cell repertoires in cytomegalovirus infection. MiXCR, applied by TCRdb to the reads, yields one record per CDR3 protein. The repertoire holds approximately 910,000 distinct CDR3 sequences, with about a third as singletons. For these TCRs, the target antigens are not known. Sequences were derived from cultured CD8+ T cells from PBMCs, sampled from culture after CMV antigen stimulation. All receptors derive from a human donor in good health (CMV status not recorded). Some clones in this sample may be carry-over from other donors' samples.

Regarding this clonotype: An end of the junction differs from the germline gene, which may be a read error. J is TRBJ1-1 and V is TRBV6-2 or TRBV6-3; a weak D match, TRBD1 (5 bases). Germline-derived CDR1 and CDR2 are MNHEY and SVGEGT. CDR3 length: 13 residues. The DNA of the CDR3 is TGTGTCAGCTCCATCCAGGGTTGGACTGAAGCTTTCTTT. Encoded protein: CVSSIQGWTEAFF.

This clonotype was seen a few times. The rearrangement uses TRBV27 and TRBJ1-1; a weak D match, TRBD1 (5 bases). The germline V gene has CDR1 MNHEY and CDR2 SMNVEV (reference sequence). The CDR3 is made up of 15 amino acids. V gave up 7 bases and J gave up 3 bases, with 18 bases separating them. The CDR3 coding sequence is TGTGCCAGCAACCTAAGGAGAGGCAGGGACACTGAAGCTTTCTTT. Translating gives CASNLRRGRDTEAFF.